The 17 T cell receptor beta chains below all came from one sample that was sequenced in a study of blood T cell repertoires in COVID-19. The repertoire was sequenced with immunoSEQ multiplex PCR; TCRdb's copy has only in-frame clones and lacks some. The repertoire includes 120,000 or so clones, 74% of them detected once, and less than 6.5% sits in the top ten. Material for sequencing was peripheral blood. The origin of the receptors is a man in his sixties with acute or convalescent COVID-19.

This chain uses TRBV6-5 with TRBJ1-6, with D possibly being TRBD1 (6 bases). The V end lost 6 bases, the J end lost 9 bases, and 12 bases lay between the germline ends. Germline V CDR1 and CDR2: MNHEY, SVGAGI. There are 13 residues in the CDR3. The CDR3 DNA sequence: TGTGCCAGCAGGATATCACAGGGTTCACCCCTCCACTTT. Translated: CASRISQGSPLHF.

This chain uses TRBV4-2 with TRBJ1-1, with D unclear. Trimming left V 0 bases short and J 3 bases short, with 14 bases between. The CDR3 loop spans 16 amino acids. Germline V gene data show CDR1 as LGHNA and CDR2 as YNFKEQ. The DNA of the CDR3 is TGTGCCAGCAGCCAAGACACGATCCGACGGGACACTGAAGCTTTCTTT. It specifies CASSQDTIRRDTEAFF.

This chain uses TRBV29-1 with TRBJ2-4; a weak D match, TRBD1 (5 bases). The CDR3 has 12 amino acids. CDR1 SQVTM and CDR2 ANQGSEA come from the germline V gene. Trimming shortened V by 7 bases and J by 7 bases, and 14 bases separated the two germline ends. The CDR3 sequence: CSGGRESNIQYF. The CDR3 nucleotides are TGCAGCGGTGGCAGGGAATCGAACATTCAGTACTTC.

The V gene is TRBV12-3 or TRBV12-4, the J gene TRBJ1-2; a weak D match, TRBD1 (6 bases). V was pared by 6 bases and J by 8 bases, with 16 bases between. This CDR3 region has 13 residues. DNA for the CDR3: TGTGCCAGCAGCCTAGGGGGGGCCGCGGGCTACACCTTC. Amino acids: CASSLGGAAGYTF.

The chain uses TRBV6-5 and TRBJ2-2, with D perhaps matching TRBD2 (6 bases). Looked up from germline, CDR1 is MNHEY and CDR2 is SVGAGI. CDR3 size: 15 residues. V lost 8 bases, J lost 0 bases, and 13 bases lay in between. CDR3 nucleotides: TGTGCCAGCGAACCGGGACTCCCGAACACCGGGGAGCTGTTTTTT. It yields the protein CASEPGLPNTGELFF.

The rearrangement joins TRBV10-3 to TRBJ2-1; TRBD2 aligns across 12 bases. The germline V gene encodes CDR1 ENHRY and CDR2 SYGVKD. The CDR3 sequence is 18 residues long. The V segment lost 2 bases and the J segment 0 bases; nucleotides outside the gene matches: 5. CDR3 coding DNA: TGTGCCATCAGTGAGCCGGGACTAGCGGGCCACTCCTACAATGAGCAGTTCTTC. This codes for CAISEPGLAGHSYNEQFF.

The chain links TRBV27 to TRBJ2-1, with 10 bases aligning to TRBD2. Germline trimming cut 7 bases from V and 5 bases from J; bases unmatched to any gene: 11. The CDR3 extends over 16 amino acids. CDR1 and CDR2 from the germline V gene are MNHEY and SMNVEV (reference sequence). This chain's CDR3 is CASTRGAGGNNNEQFF. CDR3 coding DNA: TGTGCCAGCACCCGTGGAGCGGGGGGGAATAACAATGAGCAGTTCTTC.

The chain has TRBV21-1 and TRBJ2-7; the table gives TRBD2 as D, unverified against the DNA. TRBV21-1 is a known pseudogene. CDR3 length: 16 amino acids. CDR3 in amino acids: CASSKDARDSVYEQYF. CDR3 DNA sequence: TGTGCCAGCAGCAAAGACGCGCGGGACTCAGTCTACGAGCAGTACTTC.

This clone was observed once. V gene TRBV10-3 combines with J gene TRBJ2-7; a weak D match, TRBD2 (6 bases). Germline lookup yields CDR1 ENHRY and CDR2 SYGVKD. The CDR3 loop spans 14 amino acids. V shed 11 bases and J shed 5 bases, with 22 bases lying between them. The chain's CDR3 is CAARDQGGIDEQYF. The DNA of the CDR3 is TGTGCCGCCAGGGACCAGGGCGGGATCGACGAGCAGTACTTC.

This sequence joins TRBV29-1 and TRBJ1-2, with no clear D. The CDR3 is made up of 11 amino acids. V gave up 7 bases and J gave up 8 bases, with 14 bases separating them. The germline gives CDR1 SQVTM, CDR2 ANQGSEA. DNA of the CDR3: TGCAGCGCCTCACCCGGGGAAGGCTACACCTTC. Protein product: CSASPGEGYTF.

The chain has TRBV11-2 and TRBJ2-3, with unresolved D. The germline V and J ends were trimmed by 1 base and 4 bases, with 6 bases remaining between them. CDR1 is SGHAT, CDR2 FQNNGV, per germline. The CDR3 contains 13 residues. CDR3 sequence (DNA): TGTGCCAGCAGCTTAGGTCCCGCAGATACGCAGTATTTT. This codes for CASSLGPADTQYF. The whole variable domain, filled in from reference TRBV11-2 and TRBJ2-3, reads EAGVAQSPRYKIIEKRQSVAFWCNPISGHATLYWYQQILGQGPKLLIQFQNNGVVDDSQLPKDRFSAERLKGVDSTLKIQPAKLEDSAVYLCASSLGPADTQYFGPGTRLTVL.

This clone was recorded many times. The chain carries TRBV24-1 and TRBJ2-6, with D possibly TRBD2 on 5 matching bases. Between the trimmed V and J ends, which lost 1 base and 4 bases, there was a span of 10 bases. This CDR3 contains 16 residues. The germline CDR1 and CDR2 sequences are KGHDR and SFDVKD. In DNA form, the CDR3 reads TGTGCCACCAGTGATTTCGGGATAACAGGGGCCAACGTCCTGACTTTC. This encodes CATSDFGITGANVLTF.

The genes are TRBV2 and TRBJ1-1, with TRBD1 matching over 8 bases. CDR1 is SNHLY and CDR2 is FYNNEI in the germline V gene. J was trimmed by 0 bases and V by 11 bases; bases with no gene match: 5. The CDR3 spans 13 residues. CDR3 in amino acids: CAGGTGLNTEAFF. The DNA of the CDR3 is TGTGCCGGCGGGACAGGCTTGAACACTGAAGCTTTCTTT.

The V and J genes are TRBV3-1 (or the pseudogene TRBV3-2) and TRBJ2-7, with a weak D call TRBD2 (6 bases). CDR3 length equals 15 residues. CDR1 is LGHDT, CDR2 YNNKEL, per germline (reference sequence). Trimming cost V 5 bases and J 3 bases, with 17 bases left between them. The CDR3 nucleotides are TGTGCCAGCAGCGACCGCGGAGGGAGCCACTACGAGCAGTACTTC. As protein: CASSDRGGSHYEQYF.

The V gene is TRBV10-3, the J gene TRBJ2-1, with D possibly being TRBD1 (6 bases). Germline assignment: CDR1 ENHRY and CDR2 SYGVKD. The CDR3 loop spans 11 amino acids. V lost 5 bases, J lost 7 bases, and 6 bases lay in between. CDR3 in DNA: TGTGCCATCAGTACAGGGAATGAGCAGTTCTTC. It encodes CAISTGNEQFF.

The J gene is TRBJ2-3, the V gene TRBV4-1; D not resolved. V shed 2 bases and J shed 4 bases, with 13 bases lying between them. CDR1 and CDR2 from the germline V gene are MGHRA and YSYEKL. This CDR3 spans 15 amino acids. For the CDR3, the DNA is TGCGCCAGCAGCCAACTGACCCAGGCCGCAGATACGCAGTATTTT. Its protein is CASSQLTQAADTQYF.

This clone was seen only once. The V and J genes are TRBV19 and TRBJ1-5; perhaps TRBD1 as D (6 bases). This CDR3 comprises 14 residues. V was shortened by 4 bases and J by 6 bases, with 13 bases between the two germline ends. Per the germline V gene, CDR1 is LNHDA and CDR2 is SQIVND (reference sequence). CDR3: CASSSRDNGQPQHF. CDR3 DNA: TGTGCCAGTAGTAGCCGGGACAACGGTCAGCCCCAGCATTTT.